Below, 23 T cell receptor beta chains from the same sample are listed, as sequenced in a study of metastatic and nonmetastatic thyroid tumors. TCRdb re-processed the PCR reads through MiXCR. The sample contains about 18,000 clones, less than 35% of which appear only once. None of the patients had undergone any treatment ahead of thyroid surgery. Sequencing used tumor tissue. These receptors were taken from a female donor with papillary thyroid cancer or a benign thyroid nodule (not recorded which). Some clones in this sample may be carry-over from other donors' samples.

The rearrangement joins TRBV20-1 to TRBJ2-7, with 11 bases matching TRBD2. This CDR3 is 15 amino acids long. Germline values: CDR1 DFQATT, CDR2 SNEGSKA (reference sequence). The trim removed 0 bases at V and 4 bases at J, leaving 5 bases unmatched. CDR3 nucleotide sequence: TGCAGTGCTAGAGAGCTGGGACTAGCGGATTACGAGCAGTACTTC. It specifies CSARELGLADYEQYF.

This clone was seen repeatedly, ten times or more. The DNA of the CDR3 is TGCGCCAGCAGCCAAGATCGGACCTCCTACAATGAGCAGTTCTTC. Residues: CASSQDRTSYNEQFF. V and J are TRBV4-3 and TRBJ2-1, with D unclear. Germline V gene data show CDR1 as LGHNA and CDR2 as YSLEER. Trimming shortened V by 0 bases and J by 0 bases, and 6 bases separated the two germline ends. The CDR3 runs 15 residues.

The gene calls are TRBV6-1 and TRBJ1-2; maybe TRBD1 (5 bases). Looked up from germline, CDR1 is MNHNS and CDR2 is SASEGT. Trimming removed 7 bases from V and 7 bases from J, with 16 bases in between. This CDR3 has 13 amino acids. The CDR3, as DNA: TGTGCCAGCATCGGGGGGGATACACGTGGCTACACCTTC. Translated, it gives CASIGGDTRGYTF.

This chain joins TRBV6-2 or TRBV6-3 and TRBJ1-2; D uncertain. CDR1 MNHEY and CDR2 SVGEGT come from the germline V gene. The CDR3 extends over 13 amino acids. Trimming took off 2 bases at V and 4 bases at J, with 8 bases between the two ends. CDR3 nucleotide sequence: TGTGCCAGCAGTTACAATCGGCCCTATGGCTACACCTTC. It yields the protein CASSYNRPYGYTF.

This chain joins TRBV20-1 and TRBJ2-7; 8 bases line up with TRBD1. J gave up 4 bases and V 2 bases, and 10 bases lay outside the gene matches. The CDR3 covers 15 residues. Germline assignment: CDR1 DFQATT and CDR2 SNEGSKA (reference sequence). In nucleotides, the CDR3 is TGCAGTGCTAGAAGGAACGGGACAGGAGTATACGAGCAGTACTTC. Translated: CSARRNGTGVYEQYF.

This clone was detected a few times. Germline and junction disagree at one end, which may indicate a read error. The chain employs TRBV6-1 and TRBJ1-3; no clear D gene. The length of the CDR3 is 12 residues. CDR1 and CDR2 from the germline V gene are MNHNS and SASEGT. In DNA form, the CDR3 reads TGTGCCAGCAGTGTCGATGGAAACGCCATATATTTT. Encoded protein: CASSVDGNAIYF.

Judged by abundance, this clone is medium-sized (0.01 to 0.1%). J is TRBJ1-2 and V is TRBV4-1; D is possibly TRBD1 (5 bases). The CDR3 is 14 amino acids. CDR1 MGHRA and CDR2 YSYEKL come from the germline V gene. V shed 0 bases and J shed 2 bases, with 7 bases lying between them. The CDR3 here is CASSQESGNYGYTF. CDR3 in DNA: TGCGCCAGCAGCCAAGAGTCAGGGAACTATGGCTACACCTTC.

The V gene is TRBV20-1, the J gene TRBJ2-5; 8 bases line up with TRBD2. The length of the CDR3 is 16 residues. Germline assignment: CDR1 DFQATT and CDR2 SNEGSKA (reference sequence). J was trimmed by 1 base and V by 4 bases; bases with no gene match: 11. In DNA form, the CDR3 reads TGCAGTGCTATCACCTTAGCGGGAAGGCCCCAAGAGACCCAGTACTTC. Its protein product is CSAITLAGRPQETQYF.

The gene calls are TRBV2 and TRBJ1-2; 10 bases are a match to TRBD1. The ends lost 7 bases at V and 4 bases at J; junction bases unmatched: 6. There are 14 residues in the CDR3. Germline-derived CDR1 and CDR2 are SNHLY and FYNNEI. The CDR3 DNA follows: TGTGCCAGCAATACCGGGACAGGGGCCTATGGCTACACCTTC. Its translation is CASNTGTGAYGYTF.

The chain has TRBV20-1 and TRBJ2-3; 9 bases match TRBD2. V lost 3 bases, J lost 5 bases, and 6 bases stayed unmatched. CDR1 and CDR2 (germline): DFQATT, SNEGSKA (reference sequence). The CDR3 spans 14 residues. The CDR3 DNA follows: TGCAGTGCTAGTCGGCGGGAGGGCCTAGATACGCAGTATTTT. Amino acid sequence: CSASRREGLDTQYF.

Only a few counts were recorded for this clone. This chain links TRBV6-6 with TRBJ1-2, with D perhaps TRBD1 (5 bases). The CDR3 has 13 amino acids. Trimming stripped 4 bases from V and 8 bases from J, with 14 bases between. Germline V gives CDR1 MNHNY, CDR2 SVGAGI (reference sequence). CDR3 nucleotides: TGTGCCAGCAGTTCCTCGGGGGGAAGGGGCTACACCTTC. Its protein product is CASSSSGGRGYTF.

For this clone: The junction and the germline gene differ at one end; a read error may be behind it. V and J are TRBV24-1 and TRBJ2-1; D might be TRBD2 (5 bases). Germline V gene lookup returns CDR1 KGHDR and CDR2 SFDVKD. CDR3 size: 11 residues. CDR3 sequence: CATGGYDEQFF. CDR3 nucleotide sequence: TGTGCCACCGGAGGCTACGATGAGCAGTTCTTC.

The CDR3 nucleotides read TGCGCCAGCAGCTTGCTTCCTAGCGGGGCTGATAGCTCCTACAATGAGCAGTTCTTC. It yields the protein CASSLLPSGADSSYNEQFF. V is TRBV5-1 and J is TRBJ2-1, with TRBD2 matching over 9 bases. Per germline, CDR1 SGHRS and CDR2 YFSETQ. The CDR3 covers 19 residues. V shed 1 base, J shed 0 bases, and the junction held 11 bases outside the gene matches. Looking up the rest from reference TRBV5-1 and TRBJ2-1 gives the full variable domain: KAGVTQTPRYLIKTRGQQVTLSCSPISGHRSVSWYQQTPGQGLQFLFEYFSETQRNKGNFPGRFSGRQFSNSRSEMNVSTLELGDSALYLCASSLLPSGADSSYNEQFFGPGTRLTVL.

The chain has TRBV19 and TRBJ2-3, with 8 bases fitting TRBD1. With V trimmed by 5 bases and J by 2 bases, 6 bases remained unmatched. This CDR3 spans 15 amino acids. Germline V gene data show CDR1 as LNHDA and CDR2 as SQIVND (reference sequence). CDR3 sequence (DNA): TGTGCCAGTAGTCCGCGGGACAGGTTCACAGATACGCAGTATTTT. It encodes CASSPRDRFTDTQYF.

The V gene is TRBV28, the J gene TRBJ2-1, with 11 bases lining up with TRBD2. This CDR3 has 14 amino acids. Germline V gives CDR1 MDHEN, CDR2 SYDVKM. J gave up 4 bases and V 8 bases, and 4 bases lay outside the gene matches. CDR3 residues: CASSGLAGYNEQFF. DNA for the CDR3: TGTGCCAGCTCCGGACTAGCGGGTTACAATGAGCAGTTCTTC.

This clone has just a few counts. The chain has TRBV6-1 and TRBJ1-1; unclear D gene. Germline CDR1 reads MNHNS; CDR2 reads SASEGT. The length of the CDR3 is 13 residues. With 6 bases removed from V and 1 base from J, the gap between germline ends came to 9 bases. CDR3 DNA sequence: TGTGCCAGCAGAACCGCGCCGAACACTGAAGCTTTCTTT. It is translated as CASRTAPNTEAFF.

This clone was seen many times. V gene TRBV12-5 combines with J gene TRBJ1-6, with unresolved D. The V gene lost 2 bases and the J gene lost 6 bases, with 8 bases spanning the gap. There are 14 residues in the CDR3. CDR1 and CDR2 (germline): LGHNT, FRNRAP. The CDR3 DNA reads TGTGCTAGTGGTTTGCCCCAACCTAATTCACCCCTCCACTTT. This encodes CASGLPQPNSPLHF.

V is TRBV12-3 or TRBV12-4 and J is TRBJ1-1; D is possibly TRBD1 (6 bases). Trimming removed 0 bases from V and 2 bases from J, with 7 bases in between. This CDR3 has 14 residues. CDR3 amino acids: CASSLAGANTEAFF. DNA of the CDR3: TGTGCCAGCAGTTTAGCGGGGGCAAACACTGAAGCTTTCTTT.

The V and J genes are TRBV20-1 and TRBJ2-1; TRBD2 agrees at 15 bases. Germline loops: CDR1 DFQATT, CDR2 SNEGSKA (reference sequence). The CDR3 covers 16 residues. V was pared by 6 bases and J by 9 bases, with 12 bases of the junction left unmatched. DNA of the CDR3: TGCAGTGCCATGGGCGGACCGGGACTAGCGGGAGGTGAGCAGTTCTTC. It yields the protein CSAMGGPGLAGGEQFF.

This clone was observed a few times. The chain uses TRBV29-1 and TRBJ1-1; TRBD1 matches 7 bases. CDR3 length: 12 amino acids. From germline, CDR1 is SQVTM and CDR2 ANQGSEA. The V gene end was trimmed by 5 bases and the J gene end by 6 bases; junction bases not matched to a gene: 6. Here the CDR3 reads CSVRQGVSEAFF. The CDR3 nucleotides are TGCAGCGTTAGACAGGGCGTCTCTGAAGCTTTCTTT.

The V call is TRBV6-2 or TRBV6-3, the J call TRBJ2-7; a possible D gene is TRBD1 (5 bases). The CDR3 loop spans 15 amino acids. The germline CDR1 and CDR2 sequences are MNHEY and SVGEGT. The V end lost 6 bases, the J end lost 6 bases, and 21 bases lay between the germline ends. The CDR3 protein is CASRRNSQVTGEQYF. The CDR3 region has the DNA TGTGCCAGCAGACGCAATTCACAGGTAACGGGCGAGCAGTACTTC.

This clone was counted a few times. The chain links TRBV28 to TRBJ1-6; D is perhaps TRBD1 (6 bases). The CDR3 is 16 amino acids. The germline V gene encodes CDR1 MDHEN and CDR2 SYDVKM. Deletions cut 5 bases from V and 9 bases from J, with 20 bases between. For the CDR3, the DNA is TGTGCCAGCAGTCCCCAACCTACAGGGAGGAGTTCACCCCTCCACTTT. This gives the protein CASSPQPTGRSSPLHF.

The table lists this clone with a count of one. V and J are TRBV12-3 or TRBV12-4 and TRBJ1-2, with D hard to call. The CDR3 length is 15 residues. The V gene lost 6 bases and the J gene lost 4 bases, with 18 bases spanning the gap. Here the CDR3 DNA reads TGTGCCAGCAGCCGCCCGTGGGCCTCACTCTATGGCTACACCTTC. Its protein product is CASSRPWASLYGYTF.